This T cell receptor (beta chain) was profiled in a study of blood T cell repertoires in COVID-19. Across the study: PBMCs, B-cell-depleted T cells, or T cells provided the cDNA or gDNA that made up the material.

Here immunoSEQ multiplex PCR was the method, and the copy in TCRdb shows in-frame clones only, minus some. There are about 210,000 clones in the sample; around 80% occur only once, and roughly a tenth lies in the top ten. Germline V gene sequence: CDR1 GTSNPN, CDR2 SVGIG (reference sequence). V lost 0 bases and J 0 bases, leaving 12 bases between the germline ends. The CDR3 has 17 residues. This TCR derives from a woman of 80 years or more with COVID-19, enrolled during active disease. The V and J genes are TRBV30 and TRBJ2-6, with a weak D call TRBD2 (5 bases). Input material: peripheral blood. The CDR3 DNA reads TGTGCCTGGAGTGTAAGGGAGTTGACCTCTGGGGCCAACGTCCTGACTTTC. It translates to CAWSVRELTSGANVLTF.